This TCR beta chain was identified during a study of T cells in localized non-small cell lung cancer. Profiled with immunoSEQ multiplex PCR; TCRdb holds only in-frame clones, not every one. The table shows approximately 11,000 clones, with 70% to 85% occurring only once. V was clipped by 4 bases and J by 5 bases; unmatched bases: 11. The germline V gene has CDR1 MNHNY and CDR2 SVGAGI (reference sequence). This CDR3 comprises 15 residues. V gene TRBV6-6 combines with J gene TRBJ2-7, with 7 bases matching TRBD1. The source is a male donor aged 60 or over with stage I lung adenocarcinoma. Sequenced here: peripheral blood, sampled before any cancer treatment. In DNA, the CDR3 is TGTGCCAGCAGTTCCACCGGGACAGAGACCAACGAGCAGTACTTC. This gives the protein CASSSTGTETNEQYF.